Listed below are T cell receptor beta chains from one sample, sequenced in a study of cytomegalovirus exposure and HLA in healthy donors. Some clones are missing from TCRdb's copy, which holds only in-frame ones; the method was immunoSEQ multiplex PCR. The sample yields approximately 130,000 clones, of which the top ten take up 1.5% to 2.5%. The sample comprised PBMCs. These receptors were taken from a woman aged 60 to 75 in good health and CMV-seronegative. The conserved cysteine and the conserved F or W are not part of the CDR3 here.

J gene: TRBJ1-4; V gene: TRBV4-1; CDR3 protein: ASSQETGATNEKLF
J gene: TRBJ1-2; V gene: TRBV11-2; CDR3 protein: ASSSRDSGYT
J gene: TRBJ1-2; V gene: TRBV11-2; CDR3 protein: ASSLDPTVFYGYT
J gene: TRBJ1-5; V gene: TRBV1; CDR3 protein: TSSQGGTGAQPQH
J gene: TRBJ1-2; V gene: TRBV18; CDR3 protein: ASSPTVNYGYT
J gene: TRBJ2-1; V gene: TRBV4-1; CDR3 protein: ASSQDIRQGLLLEQF
J gene: TRBJ1-5; V gene: TRBV21-1; CDR3 protein: ASKPQPQH
J gene: TRBJ2-1; V gene: TRBV11-2; CDR3 protein: ASSPTLLAGGAGEQF
J gene: TRBJ2-2; V gene: TRBV18; CDR3 protein: ASSPGQGGSTGELF
J gene: TRBJ1-2; V gene: TRBV2; CDR3 protein: ASSEAMQVYGYT
J gene: TRBJ2-5; V gene: TRBV13; CDR3 protein: ASSSRPQGARETQY
J gene: TRBJ2-7; V gene: TRBV6-6; CDR3 protein: ASSSPGGDYEQY
J gene: TRBJ1-2; V gene: TRBV28; CDR3 protein: ASSSIRGYT
J gene: TRBJ2-5; V gene: TRBV10-1; CDR3 protein: ASSPGQDPETQY
J gene: TRBJ2-5; V gene: TRBV14; CDR3 protein: ASSQEVWAGTQY
J gene: TRBJ1-2; V gene: TRBV30; CDR3 protein: AWSRTAPKGGGYT
J gene: TRBJ2-7; V gene: TRBV6-5; CDR3 protein: ASSDDRAYEQY
J gene: TRBJ1-2; V gene: TRBV4-1; CDR3 protein: ASSQGGGAYGYT
J gene: TRBJ2-7; V gene: TRBV5-1; CDR3 protein: ASSAGAPSYEQY
J gene: TRBJ1-5; V gene: TRBV19; CDR3 protein: ASSITGGGNQPQH
J gene: TRBJ2-7; V gene: TRBV7-2; CDR3 protein: ASSFLLSASTYEQY
J gene: TRBJ2-1; V gene: TRBV6-1; CDR3 protein: ASSERGGSYNEQF
J gene: TRBJ2-2; V gene: TRBV5-4; CDR3 protein: ASSLAVLAVSTGELF
J gene: TRBJ2-7; V gene: TRBV27; CDR3 protein: ASALIVTSGSYEQY
J gene: TRBJ2-7; V gene: TRBV27; CDR3 protein: ASSGSSALYEQY
J gene: TRBJ1-5; V gene: TRBV7-9; CDR3 protein: ASSVGTGIQPQH
J gene: TRBJ1-1; V gene: TRBV5-6; CDR3 protein: ASSWMDRENTEAF
J gene: TRBJ1-4; V gene: TRBV2; CDR3 protein: ASSELRGLNEKLF
J gene: TRBJ2-7; V gene: TRBV2; CDR3 protein: ASNRDRYEQY
J gene: TRBJ2-1; V gene: TRBV2; CDR3 protein: ASSERGSGRKF
J gene: TRBJ1-2; V gene: TRBV4-1; CDR3 protein: ASSQDPQGLNYGYT